Given below is one TCR beta chain in context. Its antigen is not identified. The sample comes from a study of blood T cells in healthy people across ages. At the level of the study: Per every two T cells, about one barcoded beta molecule was captured by template switching.

General study points: Per million T cells, TCR beta diversity dropped roughly linearly as age increased.

For the second PCR, which ran for about 7 to 11 cycles, a sample-barcoded 5' primer and a J-beta primer mix were used. Each single sample gave us at least 2.5 million CDR3-containing paired-end reads. TCRdb fed the 5' RACE reads into MiXCR, producing one record per CDR3 protein. The data show approximately 1,000,000 distinct CDR3 sequences, 35% to 40% seen once. The V end was cut by 4 bases, the J end by 2 bases, with 11 bases between. The CDR3 sequence is 14 residues long. Germline CDR1 MNHEY, CDR2 SVGAGI. The sequence derives from a man aged 18 to 30 in good health. Sequenced sample: blood. The gene calls are TRBV6-5 and TRBJ1-2; no clear D gene. CDR3 sequence reads: CASSSVGRNYGYTF. The CDR3 coding sequence is TGTGCCAGCAGTTCAGTCGGCAGAAACTATGGCTACACCTTC.